The 7 T cell receptor beta chains presented below share a single source sample, sequenced in a study of blood T cell repertoires in COVID-19. Clones were sequenced by immunoSEQ multiplex PCR, and TCRdb holds only the in-frame ones, with some missing. The table lists roughly 90,000 clones, roughly 78% of them singletons. The sample taken for sequencing was peripheral blood. The source of these receptors is a woman in her sixties or seventies with acute or convalescent COVID-19.

The V and J genes are TRBV3-1 (or the pseudogene TRBV3-2) and TRBJ2-7, with 8 bases that match TRBD2. Germline V gene sequence: CDR1 LGHDT, CDR2 YNNKEL (reference sequence). This CDR3 is 13 amino acids long. The V gene end was trimmed by 1 base and the J gene end by 12 bases; junction bases not matched to a gene: 8. The CDR3 here is CASSQVNGGDLYF. The CDR3 bases are TGTGCCAGCAGCCAAGTAAACGGGGGGGATTTGTACTTC.

This sequence joins TRBV3-1 (or the pseudogene TRBV3-2) and TRBJ2-7; 9 nucleotides agree with TRBD1. The junction had 10 bases not matched to a gene; V was cut back by 4 bases and J by 3 bases. The V gene's germline CDR1 is LGHDT and CDR2 YNNKEL (reference sequence). This CDR3 contains 16 residues. Written as DNA, the CDR3 is TGTGCCAGCAGCCCCGGCCCCGGACAGGGGTACTACGAGCAGTACTTC. Protein: CASSPGPGQGYYEQYF.

The V call is TRBV2, the J call TRBJ2-7, with 9 positions matching TRBD1. Germline V gene data show CDR1 as SNHLY and CDR2 as FYNNEI. V lost 8 bases and J lost 4; bases outside the gene matches: 3. CDR3 length: 12 amino acids. The chain's CDR3 is CASGDREYEQYF. CDR3 sequence (DNA): TGTGCCAGCGGGGACAGGGAGTACGAGCAGTACTTC. Filled out from reference TRBV2 and TRBJ2-7, the complete variable domain reads EPEVTQTPSHQVTQMGQEVILRCVPISNHLYFYWYRQILGQKVEFLVSFYNNEISEKSEIFDDQFSVERPDGSNFTLKIRSTKLEDSAMYFCASGDREYEQYFGPGTRLTVT.

This sequence joins TRBV29-1 and TRBJ1-1; 7 nucleotides agree with TRBD1. Trimming removed 4 bases from V and 0 bases from J; junction bases left unmatched: 5. CDR1 is SQVTM and CDR2 is ANQGSEA in the germline V gene. The CDR3 has 14 residues. The CDR3: CSVGGTALNTEAFF. The CDR3 DNA reads TGCAGCGTTGGCGGGACAGCCTTGAACACTGAAGCTTTCTTT.

The chain combines TRBV30 with TRBJ2-6; D is possibly TRBD1 (5 bases). The CDR3 contains 14 residues. The V gene lost 2 bases and the J gene lost 0 bases, with 5 bases spanning the gap. Germline V lookup: CDR1 GTSNPN, CDR2 SVGIG (reference sequence). The chain's CDR3 is CAWSRGSGANVLTF. In DNA, the CDR3 is TGTGCCTGGAGTAGGGGCTCTGGGGCCAACGTCCTGACTTTC.

This clone occurred many times. The chain carries TRBV13 and TRBJ2-1; 8 nucleotides match TRBD2. The CDR3 extends over 16 amino acids. CDR1 and CDR2 (germline): PRHDT, FYEKMQ (reference sequence). The V segment lost 1 base and the J segment 2 bases; nucleotides outside the gene matches: 4. CDR3 protein: CASSLESGGPYNEQFF. In DNA, the CDR3 is TGTGCCAGCAGCTTAGAGTCGGGGGGGCCCTACAATGAGCAGTTCTTC.

This chain uses TRBV7-9 with TRBJ2-3; 8 bases line up with TRBD1. The CDR3 sequence is 16 residues long. Trimming removed 1 base from V and 6 bases from J; junction bases left unmatched: 9. Germline V gives CDR1 SEHNR, CDR2 FQNEAQ (reference sequence). CDR3 region: CASSLGQTGAMDTQYF. Written as DNA, the CDR3 is TGTGCCAGCAGCTTAGGGCAGACAGGGGCGATGGATACGCAGTATTTT. Together with reference TRBV7-9 and TRBJ2-3, the CDR3 gives the full variable domain: DTGVSQNPRHKITKRGQNVTFRCDPISEHNRLYWYRQTLGQGPEFLTYFQNEAQLEKSRLLSDRFSAERPKGSFSTLEIQRTEQGDSAMYLCASSLGQTGAMDTQYFGPGTRLTVL.